This TCR beta chain was identified in a study of T cells after yellow fever vaccination. Whole-study results and caveats: Few clonotypes appeared in both CD4 and CD8 compartments.

A single record per CDR3 protein comes from TCRdb applying MiXCR to the 5' RACE reads. The sample holds 250,000 to 400,000 distinct CDR3 sequences, about 4% seen once. There are 14 residues in the CDR3. Trimming at V came to 6 bases and at J to 5 bases, leaving 9 bases not matched to a gene. CDR1 is MNHEY, CDR2 SVGAGI, per germline. This clonotype was picked up a small number of times. Its antigen is still unknown. The specimen comprised PBMCs, sampled 5 days after the yellow fever booster vaccination. J is TRBJ1-2 and V is TRBV6-5; 7 bases map to TRBD1. This receptor was identified in a man aged 18 to 29 who received the YFV17D yellow fever vaccine. In nucleotides, the CDR3 is TGTGCCAGCAGAGCCTCCGGGACAGTTTATGGCTACACCTTC. The encoded protein is CASRASGTVYGYTF.